Listed below are T cell receptor beta chains from one sample, sequenced in a study of T cells expressing NK-cell markers. TCRdb reprocessed the 5' RACE reads and keeps a single row for each CDR3 protein, giving no DNA. The table lists around 110,000 distinct CDR3 sequences. Input material: blood T cells: a sorted CD56 or NKG2C T cell subset, CD4+ or CD8+ T cells, or bulk PBMC T cells (not recorded which). The receptors come from a woman between 18 and 70 years old in good health. The CDR3 runs from the conserved cysteine through the conserved F or W.

>TRBV7-8|TRBJ2-1|14
CASSVGGTVYEQFF
>TRBV12-3/TRBV12-4|TRBJ2-3|11
CASSLIGTQYF
>TRBV6-1|TRBJ1-5|15
CASSEVIGNNQPQHF
>TRBV29-1|TRBJ1-2|14
CSVEEGPPREGYTF
>TRBV5-4|TRBJ2-3|12
CASSFVADTQYF
>TRBV7-2|TRBJ2-2|16
CASSYQRGPYTGELFF
>TRBV7-9|TRBJ2-2|17
CASSLFGGGPHTGELFF
>TRBV29-1|TRBJ1-2|11
CSVPDPYGYTF
>TRBV4-3|TRBJ2-1|18
CASSQEGPGISSYNEQFF
>TRBV7-7|TRBJ1-2|16
CASSFQKCGGYLGYTF
>TRBV15|TRBJ2-7|14
CATSPSRSRLEQYF
>TRBV7-9|TRBJ2-1|12
CASSLPVNEQFF
>TRBV29-1|TRBJ2-1|12
CSSPRAGNEQFF
>TRBV14|TRBJ2-1|14
CASSQVGTGNEQFF
>TRBV4-3|TRBJ2-1|16
CASSQDRAGSYNEQFF
>TRBV15|TRBJ1-5|19
CATSDQWGGGDYSNQPQHF
>TRBV20-1|TRBJ2-3|16
CSATRTSGTAADTQYF
>TRBV7-6|TRBJ2-1|14
CASSLGAGVAEQFF
>TRBV7-8|TRBJ2-7|16
CASSLAGSGGSYEQYF
>TRBV27|TRBJ2-2|19
CASRYSSSGIAPYTGELFF
>TRBV4-1|TRBJ1-1|11
CASSRGTEAFF
>TRBV7-9|TRBJ2-7|17
CASSLLGEGQGQYEQYF
>TRBV5-6|TRBJ2-3|17
CASIGRGGLPSTDTQYF
>TRBV12-3/TRBV12-4|TRBJ1-4|13
CASTGTENEKLFF
>TRBV27|TRBJ2-5|15
CASSLWASGKETQYF
>TRBV6-1|TRBJ1-5|15
CASRETDRDWQPQHF
>TRBV29-1|TRBJ1-2|11
CSALRGNGYTF
>TRBV6-5|TRBJ2-4|16
CASSYAKQGTKNIQYF
>TRBV12-3/TRBV12-4|TRBJ1-2|13
CASSSLPGGGYTF
>TRBV28|TRBJ2-7|14
CASSGRQGAGEQYF
>TRBV6-4|TRBJ2-1|16
CASSGTGTSGYNEQFF
>TRBV6-2/TRBV6-3|TRBJ1-5|14
CASSYRDGNQPQHF
>TRBV30|TRBJ2-3|12
CAWGQGTDTQYF
>TRBV9|TRBJ2-1|17
CASSVSPLAGAYNEQFF
>TRBV24-1|TRBJ1-2|13
CATSDLGQSGYTF
>TRBV6-1|TRBJ2-5|15
CASSRDRGYQETQYF
>TRBV7-2|TRBJ2-5|14
CASSNPTGVETQYF
>TRBV4-2|TRBJ2-1|18
CASSQDNPSGGVYNEQFF
>TRBV25-1|TRBJ2-5|16
CASSESSVAGGETQYF
>TRBV5-1|TRBJ2-1|14
CASTWLPQINEQFF
>TRBV5-1|TRBJ2-7|14
CASRVREGAYEQYF
>TRBV9|TRBJ2-3|14
CASSVGRHTDTQYF
>TRBV6-6|TRBJ2-3|13
CASSYGQGDTQYF
>TRBV28|TRBJ2-1|17
CASTGKEAGGMSVGQFF
>TRBV11-2|TRBJ2-7|15
CASSPPGRMGYEQYF
>TRBV15|TRBJ2-1|16
CATSSETSGLGNEQFF
>TRBV5-6|TRBJ2-6|17
CASSWAGTGAGANVLTF
>TRBV12-3/TRBV12-4|TRBJ2-1|16
CASSLVTGLSYNEQFF
>TRBV6-5|TRBJ1-2|12
CASSPGVKGYTF
>TRBV5-4|TRBJ2-5|14
CASSGGLEQETQYF
>TRBV20-1|TRBJ2-1|13
CSAISTSSYEQFF
>TRBV25-1|TRBJ2-7|11
CASSGPDEQYF
>TRBV6-2/TRBV6-3|TRBJ1-1|12
CASSFTGGEAFF
>TRBV12-3/TRBV12-4|TRBJ1-2|14
CASSLMLGGSGYTF
>TRBV25-1|TRBJ2-3|19
CAKQELLAGVLYDTDTQYF
>TRBV6-2/TRBV6-3|TRBJ1-1|14
CASSYTGQIFEAFF
>TRBV14|TRBJ2-1|15
CASSAQGGPSMEQFF
>TRBV20-1|TRBJ2-1|14
CSAREGRGSPQQFF
>TRBV4-3|TRBJ2-7|17
CASSQDLPGQGLTKQYF